Listed below are T cell receptor beta chains from one sample, sequenced in a study of blood T cell repertoires in COVID-19. TCRdb's copy holds only in-frame clones and misses some; the assay was immunoSEQ multiplex PCR. The sample holds about 170,000 clones, 84% seen once. The sequenced material came from peripheral blood. The receptors come from a woman in her seventies with COVID-19, enrolled during active disease. CDR3s include the opening cysteine and the closing phenylalanine or tryptophan. A D gene is named only where the DNA matches it firmly. Only some rows state a clone size, as once, few, many or a class for expanded clones.

>-|TRBJ1-4|TRBV6-1|-
TGTGCCAGCAGTGAAGTTTTCAGGGAGGATGAAAAACTGTTTTTT
CASSEVFREDEKLFF
>-|TRBJ2-1|TRBV3-1/TRBV3-2|-
TGTGCCAGCAGCCAAGACGGGTTCGGATTCTTC
CASSQDGFGFF
>-|TRBJ1-1|TRBV12-5|-
TGTGCTAGTGGCCCAGGGGACACTGAAGCTTTCTTT
CASGPGDTEAFF
>-|TRBJ2-7|TRBV5-4|-
TGTGCCAGCAGCTCGAGCTCCTACGAGCAGTACTTC
CASSSSSYEQYF
>-|TRBJ2-1|TRBV6-1|TRBD2
TGTGCCAGCAGAGGCGGGGGGTTAAATGAGCAGTTCTTC
CASRGGGLNEQFF
>-|TRBJ2-2|TRBV3-1/TRBV3-2|-
TGTGCCAGCAGCCAAATCGCAGGAGGCGTAAACACCGGGGAGCTGTTTTTT
CASSQIAGGVNTGELFF
>-|TRBJ1-2|TRBV9|TRBD1
TGTGCCAGCAGCGCGACCGGGACAGGGATTGGAAACTATGGCTACACCTTC
CASSATGTGIGNYGYTF
>-|TRBJ2-5|TRBV5-5|TRBD1
TGTGCCAGCAGCCCCACAGGGGGCTCTGAGACCCAGTACTTC
CASSPTGGSETQYF
>few|TRBJ2-4|TRBV5-1|-
TGCGCCAGCAGCTTGGACTCGACAGTGGGGAACATTCAGTACTTC
CASSLDSTVGNIQYF
>-|TRBJ1-5|TRBV5-1|-
TGCGCCAGCAGCTTGGAGGGGAGGACTGATCAGCCCCAGCATTTT
CASSLEGRTDQPQHF
>-|TRBJ1-5|TRBV15|-
TGTGCCACAGCCAAAGTTCCAGGGGTTAATCAGCCCCAGCATTTT
CATAKVPGVNQPQHF
>few|TRBJ1-3|TRBV28|-
TGTGCCAGCAGTTTTCTTGACACCATATATTTT
CASSFLDTIYF
>-|TRBJ2-6|TRBV4-2|TRBD2
TGTCCCCGCCGCCACGGGGGGGGATATAACGGGGCGCTTGGGGCCAACGTCCTGACTTTC
CPRRHGGGYNGALGANVLTF
>-|TRBJ1-6|TRBV6-5|-
TGTGCCAGCAGTTTTTCTAGACAGGCCCCCAATTCACCCCTCCACTTT
CASSFSRQAPNSPLHF
>-|TRBJ2-4|TRBV12-5|-
TGTGCTAGTGGTTCCACAGGGAACATTCAGTACTTC
CASGSTGNIQYF
>once|TRBJ1-1|TRBV30|-
TGTGCCCTTATCCTTGACATGAACACTGAAGCTTTCTTT
CALILDMNTEAFF
>-|TRBJ2-7|TRBV18|-
TGTGCCAGCTCACCAGGACAGTTGGAGTCCTACGAGCAGTACTTC
CASSPGQLESYEQYF
>-|TRBJ1-6|TRBV3-1/TRBV3-2|-
TGTGCCAGCAGCCAGGATCAGGGTTCGGGTGGAAATTCACCCCTCCACTTT
CASSQDQGSGGNSPLHF
>-|TRBJ2-1|TRBV7-2|-
TGTGCCAGCAGCTTACGGACAGTCCCCACCTACAATGAGCAGTTCTTC
CASSLRTVPTYNEQFF
>few|TRBJ1-2|TRBV27|TRBD1
TGTGCCAGCAGTTTATCGGGACAGGGGGCAGCTAACTATGGCTACACCTTC
CASSLSGQGAANYGYTF
>-|TRBJ1-1|TRBV3-1/TRBV3-2|-
TGTGCCAGCAGCCAGGCGGTCGGGGGGCCCACTGAAGCTTTCTTT
CASSQAVGGPTEAFF
>-|TRBJ2-4|TRBV28|TRBD1
TGTGCCAGCAGTTTATGGGGACAGTCACTAGCCAAAAACATTCAGTACTTC
CASSLWGQSLAKNIQYF
>-|TRBJ2-3|TRBV19|TRBD2
TGTGCCAGTAGCGGCGGGGGTACGCAGTATTTT
CASSGGGTQYF
>-|TRBJ1-2|TRBV30|TRBD1
TGTGCCTGGAGTAACCGGGACAGGAACGGCTACACCTTC
CAWSNRDRNGYTF
>few|TRBJ1-1|TRBV29-1|-
TGCAGCGGCGGTGAGGAGGGGCGTGAAGCTTTCTTT
CSGGEEGREAFF
>-|TRBJ2-2|TRBV30|TRBD1
TGTGCCTGGGGACAGGGTGGCACCGGGGAGCTGTTTTTT
CAWGQGGTGELFF
>-|TRBJ1-2|TRBV29-1|-
TGCAGCGCGGAAGGACACGACAAAGGCTATGGCTACACCTTC
CSAEGHDKGYGYTF
>-|TRBJ2-1|TRBV27|-
TGTGCCAGCAGTTCCAGTTTGGACAGCTACAATGAGCAGTTCTTC
CASSSSLDSYNEQFF
>-|TRBJ2-1|TRBV7-8|-
TGTGCCAGCAGCCGGGGCGGGTCGACCTACAATGAGCAGTTCTTC
CASSRGGSTYNEQFF
>few|TRBJ2-5|TRBV9|-
TGTGCCAGCAGCGTACGGGTGCGTGAGACCCAGTACTTC
CASSVRVRETQYF
>few|TRBJ1-1|TRBV28|-
TGTGCCAGCAGTTTAGGCGGGCTGACCACTGAAGCTTTCTTT
CASSLGGLTTEAFF
>-|TRBJ1-2|TRBV10-3|-
TGTGCCATCAGTGTGGAGGGGAGGTATGGCTACACCTTC
CAISVEGRYGYTF
>-|TRBJ1-1|TRBV5-1|TRBD1
TGCGCCAGCAGCCTTCAGGGGGCGCGAGGTACTGAAGCTTTCTTT
CASSLQGARGTEAFF
>-|TRBJ2-1|TRBV5-1|TRBD1
TGCGCCAGCAGCTTGGTTCGCAGGGGGCATTACAATGAGCAGTTCTTC
CASSLVRRGHYNEQFF
>-|TRBJ1-4|TRBV28|TRBD1
TGTGCCAGCACCGGGACAGGGGGCTTTATTAATGAAAAACTGTTTTTT
CASTGTGGFINEKLFF
>-|TRBJ2-1|TRBV24-1|-
TGTGCCACCAGTGGGGACTCCGTCTACAATGAGCAGTTCTTC
CATSGDSVYNEQFF
>-|TRBJ1-1|TRBV18|TRBD1
TGTGCCAGCTCAGAGACAGGGGAAACTGAAGCTTTCTTT
CASSETGETEAFF
>-|TRBJ2-3|TRBV24-1|-
TGTGCCACCAGTGATTTGGGAGGGGGCAAGAGCACAGATACGCAGTATTTT
CATSDLGGGKSTDTQYF